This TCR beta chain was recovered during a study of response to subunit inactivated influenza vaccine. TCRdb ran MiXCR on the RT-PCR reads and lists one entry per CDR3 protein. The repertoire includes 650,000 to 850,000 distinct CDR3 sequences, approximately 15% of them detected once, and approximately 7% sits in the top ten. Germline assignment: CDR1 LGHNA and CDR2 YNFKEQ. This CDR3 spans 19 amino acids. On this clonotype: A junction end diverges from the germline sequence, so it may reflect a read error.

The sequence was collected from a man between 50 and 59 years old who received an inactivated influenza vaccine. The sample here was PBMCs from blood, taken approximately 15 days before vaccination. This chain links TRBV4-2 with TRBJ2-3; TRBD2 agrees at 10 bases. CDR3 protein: CASSQIWASGGISTETQYF. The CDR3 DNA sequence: TGTGCCAGCAGCCAGATCTGGGCTAGCGGGGGAATTAGCACAGAAACGCAGTATTTT.